A single sample gave rise to the 2 T cell receptor beta chains below, sequenced in a study of blood T cell repertoires in COVID-19. TCRdb's table, derived via immunoSEQ multiplex PCR, lists solely in-frame clones and lacks some. The profile shows hundreds of thousands of clones, roughly 86% of them singletons. Sequencing was performed on peripheral blood. The receptors come from a woman between 55 and 75 years old who had recovered from COVID-19.

V is TRBV7-2 and J is TRBJ2-5; D is unclear. V lost 5 bases and J 4 bases, leaving 2 bases between the germline ends. This CDR3 is built from 10 residues. Germline lookup yields CDR1 SGHTA and CDR2 FQGNSA. CDR3 nucleotide sequence: TGTGCCAGCAGCCTAGAGACCCAGTACTTC. The encoded protein is CASSLETQYF.

The V and J genes are TRBV4-1 and TRBJ2-3; 11 bases are shared with TRBD2. CDR1 is MGHRA and CDR2 is YSYEKL in the germline V gene. This CDR3 contains 14 residues. J was trimmed by 4 bases and V by 4 bases; bases with no gene match: 1. The CDR3 region has the DNA TGCGCCAGCAGCCTAGCGGGGGGGTCAGATACGCAGTATTTT. It yields the protein CASSLAGGSDTQYF.